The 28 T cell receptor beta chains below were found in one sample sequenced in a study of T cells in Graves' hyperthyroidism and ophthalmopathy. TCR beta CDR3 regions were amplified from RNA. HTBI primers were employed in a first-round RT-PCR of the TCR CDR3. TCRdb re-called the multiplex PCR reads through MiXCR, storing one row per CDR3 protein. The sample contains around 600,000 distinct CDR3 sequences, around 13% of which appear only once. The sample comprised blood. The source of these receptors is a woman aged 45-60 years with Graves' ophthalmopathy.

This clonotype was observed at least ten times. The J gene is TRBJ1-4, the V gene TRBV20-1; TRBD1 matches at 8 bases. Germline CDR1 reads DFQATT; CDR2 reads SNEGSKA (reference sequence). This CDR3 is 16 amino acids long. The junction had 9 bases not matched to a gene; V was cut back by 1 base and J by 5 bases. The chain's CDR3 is CSARAPRGRMNEKLFF. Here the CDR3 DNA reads TGCAGTGCTAGAGCCCCCAGGGGGCGCATGAATGAAAAACTGTTTTTT.

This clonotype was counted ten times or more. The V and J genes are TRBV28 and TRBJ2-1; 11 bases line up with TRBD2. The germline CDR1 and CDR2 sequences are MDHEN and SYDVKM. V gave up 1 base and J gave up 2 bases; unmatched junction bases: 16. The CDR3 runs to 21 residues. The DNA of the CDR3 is TGTGCCAGCAGTTTATCTACTAGCGGGAGACCCGAATATCCCACCTACAATGAGCAGTTCTTC. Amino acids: CASSLSTSGRPEYPTYNEQFF.

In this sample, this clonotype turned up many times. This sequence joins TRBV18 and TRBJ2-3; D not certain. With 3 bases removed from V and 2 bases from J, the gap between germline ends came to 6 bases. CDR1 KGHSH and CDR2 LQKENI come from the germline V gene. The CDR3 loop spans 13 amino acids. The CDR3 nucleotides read TGTGCCAGCTCACCTAAACTCACAGATACGCAGTATTTT. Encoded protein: CASSPKLTDTQYF.

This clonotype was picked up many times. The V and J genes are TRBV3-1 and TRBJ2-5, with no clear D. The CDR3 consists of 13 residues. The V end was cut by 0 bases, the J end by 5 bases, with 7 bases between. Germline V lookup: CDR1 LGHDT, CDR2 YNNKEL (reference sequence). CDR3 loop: CASSQEDEETQYF. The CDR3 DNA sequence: TGTGCCAGCAGCCAAGAAGACGAGGAGACCCAGTACTTC.

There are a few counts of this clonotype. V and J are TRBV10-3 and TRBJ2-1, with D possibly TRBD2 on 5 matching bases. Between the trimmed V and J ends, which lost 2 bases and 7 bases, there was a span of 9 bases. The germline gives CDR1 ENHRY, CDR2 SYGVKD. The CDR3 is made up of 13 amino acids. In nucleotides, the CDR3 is TGTGCCATCAGTGAGGGACTTTCTAATGAGCAGTTCTTC. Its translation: CAISEGLSNEQFF.

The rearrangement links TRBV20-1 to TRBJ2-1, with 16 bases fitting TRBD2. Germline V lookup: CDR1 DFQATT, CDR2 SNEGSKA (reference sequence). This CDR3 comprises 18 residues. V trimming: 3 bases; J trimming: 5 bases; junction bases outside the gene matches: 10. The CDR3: CSASSELGTSGRDNEQFF. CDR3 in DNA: TGCAGTGCTAGTAGTGAGTTAGGGACTAGCGGGAGGGACAATGAGCAGTTCTTC.

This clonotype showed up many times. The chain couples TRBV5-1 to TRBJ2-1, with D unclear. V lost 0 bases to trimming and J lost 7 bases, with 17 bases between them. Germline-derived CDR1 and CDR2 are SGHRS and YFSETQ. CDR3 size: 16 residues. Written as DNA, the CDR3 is TGCGCCAGCAGCTTGGCTGGCAGTAAAGGTCGTAATGAGCAGTTCTTC. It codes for CASSLAGSKGRNEQFF.

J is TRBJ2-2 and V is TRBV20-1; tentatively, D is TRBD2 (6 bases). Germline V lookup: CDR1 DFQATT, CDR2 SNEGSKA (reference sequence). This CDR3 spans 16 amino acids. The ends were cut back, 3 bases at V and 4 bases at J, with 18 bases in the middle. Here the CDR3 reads CSASGGSALFTGELFF. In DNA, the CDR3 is TGCAGTGCTAGCGGGGGAAGCGCCCTTTTCACCGGGGAGCTGTTTTTT.

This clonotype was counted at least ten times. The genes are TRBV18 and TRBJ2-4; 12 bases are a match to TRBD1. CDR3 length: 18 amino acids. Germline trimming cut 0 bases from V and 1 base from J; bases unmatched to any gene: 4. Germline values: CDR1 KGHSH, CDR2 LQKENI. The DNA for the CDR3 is TGTGCCAGCTCACCACCGGGACAGGGGGCGCAGGCCAAAAACATTCAGTACTTC. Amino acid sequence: CASSPPGQGAQAKNIQYF.

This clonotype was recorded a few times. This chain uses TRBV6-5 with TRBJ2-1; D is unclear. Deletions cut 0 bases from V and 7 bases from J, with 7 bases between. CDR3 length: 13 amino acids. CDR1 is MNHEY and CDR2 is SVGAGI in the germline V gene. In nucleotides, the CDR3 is TGTGCCAGCAGTTACTCGAATGGTAATGAGCAGTTCTTC. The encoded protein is CASSYSNGNEQFF.

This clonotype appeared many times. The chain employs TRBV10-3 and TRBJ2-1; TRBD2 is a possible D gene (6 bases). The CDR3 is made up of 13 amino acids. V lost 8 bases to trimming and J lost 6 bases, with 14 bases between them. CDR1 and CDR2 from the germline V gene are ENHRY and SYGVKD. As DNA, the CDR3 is TGTGCCATCCGGGCTAGCGAGGGCAATGAGCAGTTCTTC. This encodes CAIRASEGNEQFF.

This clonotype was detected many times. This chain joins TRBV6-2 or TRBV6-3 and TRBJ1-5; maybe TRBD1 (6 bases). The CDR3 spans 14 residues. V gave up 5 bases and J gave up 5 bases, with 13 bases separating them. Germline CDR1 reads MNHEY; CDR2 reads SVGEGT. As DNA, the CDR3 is TGTGCCAGCAGTGAGGGACACCCTTATCAGCCCCAGCATTTT. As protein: CASSEGHPYQPQHF.

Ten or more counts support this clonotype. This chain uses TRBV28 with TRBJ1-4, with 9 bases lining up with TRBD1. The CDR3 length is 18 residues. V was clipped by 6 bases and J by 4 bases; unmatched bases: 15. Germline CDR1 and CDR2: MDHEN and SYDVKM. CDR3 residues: CASSNSPGTGHHNEKLFF. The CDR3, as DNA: TGTGCCAGCAGCAACAGTCCCGGGACAGGGCACCATAATGAAAAACTGTTTTTT.

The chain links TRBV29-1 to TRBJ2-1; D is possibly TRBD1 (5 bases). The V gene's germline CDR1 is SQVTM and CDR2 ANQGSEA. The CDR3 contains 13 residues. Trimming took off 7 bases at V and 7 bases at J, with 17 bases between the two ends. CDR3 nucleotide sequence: TGCAGCGCTTGGGGCAGGGTAGGGAATGAGCAGTTCTTC. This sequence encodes CSAWGRVGNEQFF.

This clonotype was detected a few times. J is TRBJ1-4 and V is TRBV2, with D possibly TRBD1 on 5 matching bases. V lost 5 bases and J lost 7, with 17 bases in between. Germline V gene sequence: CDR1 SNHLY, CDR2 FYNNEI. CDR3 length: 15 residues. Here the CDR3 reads CASSYPGTGGEKLFF. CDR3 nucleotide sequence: TGTGCCAGCAGTTACCCGGGGACTGGGGGTGAAAAACTGTTTTTT.

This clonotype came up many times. The CDR3 DNA reads TGTGCCAGCAGTTTAAAGGTCCCGTATAGCAATCAGCCCCAGCATTTT. Amino acid sequence: CASSLKVPYSNQPQHF. The rearrangement links TRBV12-3 or TRBV12-4 to TRBJ1-5; no reliable D call. The CDR3 is made up of 16 amino acids. Trimming took off 2 bases at V and 0 bases at J, with 11 bases between the two ends.

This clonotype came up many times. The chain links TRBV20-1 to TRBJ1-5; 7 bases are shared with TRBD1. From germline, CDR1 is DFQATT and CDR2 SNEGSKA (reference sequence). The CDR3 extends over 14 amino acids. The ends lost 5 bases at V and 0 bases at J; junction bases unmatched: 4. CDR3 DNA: TGCAGTGCTCGGGACAGCCATAGCAATCAGCCCCAGCATTTT. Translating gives CSARDSHSNQPQHF.

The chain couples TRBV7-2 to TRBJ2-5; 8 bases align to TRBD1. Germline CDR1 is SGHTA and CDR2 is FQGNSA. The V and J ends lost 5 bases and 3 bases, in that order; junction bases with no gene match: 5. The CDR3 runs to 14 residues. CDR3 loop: CASSLQQGEETQYF. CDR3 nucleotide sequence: TGTGCCAGCAGCCTGCAACAGGGGGAAGAGACCCAGTACTTC. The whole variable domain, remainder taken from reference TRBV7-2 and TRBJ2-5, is GAGVSQSPSNKVTEKGKDVELRCDPISGHTALYWYRQSLGQGLEFLIYFQGNSAPDKSGLPSDRFSAERTGGSVSTLTIQRTQQEDSAVYLCASSLQQGEETQYFGPGTRLLVL.

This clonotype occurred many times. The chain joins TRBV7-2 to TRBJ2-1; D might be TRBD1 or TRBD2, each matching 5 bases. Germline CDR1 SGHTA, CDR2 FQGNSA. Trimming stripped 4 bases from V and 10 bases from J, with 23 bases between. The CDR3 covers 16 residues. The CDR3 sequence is CASSSRDPQSTGEQFF. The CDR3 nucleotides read TGTGCCAGCAGCTCCCGGGACCCGCAATCCACAGGCGAGCAGTTCTTC.

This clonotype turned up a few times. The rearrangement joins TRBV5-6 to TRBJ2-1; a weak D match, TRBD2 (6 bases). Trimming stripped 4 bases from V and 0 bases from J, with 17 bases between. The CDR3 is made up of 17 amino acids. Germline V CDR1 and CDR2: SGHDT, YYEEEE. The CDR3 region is CASSTGLSRSSYNEQFF. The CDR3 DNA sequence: TGTGCCAGCAGCACGGGACTTTCCAGGAGCTCCTACAATGAGCAGTTCTTC.

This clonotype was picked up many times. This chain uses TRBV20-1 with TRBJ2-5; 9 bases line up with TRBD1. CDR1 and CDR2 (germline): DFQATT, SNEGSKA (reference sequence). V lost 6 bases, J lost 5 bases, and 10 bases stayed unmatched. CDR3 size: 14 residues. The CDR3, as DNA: TGCAGTGCAGCAAGGCACAGGGGGCGGGAGACCCAGTACTTC. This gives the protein CSAARHRGRETQYF.

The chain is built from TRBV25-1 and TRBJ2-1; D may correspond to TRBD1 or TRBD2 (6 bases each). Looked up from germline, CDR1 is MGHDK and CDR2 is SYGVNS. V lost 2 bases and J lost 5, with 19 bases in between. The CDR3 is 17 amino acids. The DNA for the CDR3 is TGTGCCAGCAGTGAAGATTGGGGGGCGGGCAGTGACAATGAGCAGTTCTTC. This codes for CASSEDWGAGSDNEQFF.

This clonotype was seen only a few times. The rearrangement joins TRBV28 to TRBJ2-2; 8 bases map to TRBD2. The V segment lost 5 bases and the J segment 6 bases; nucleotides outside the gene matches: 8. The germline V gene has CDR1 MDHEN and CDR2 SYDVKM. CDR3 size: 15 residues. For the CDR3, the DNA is TGTGCCAGCAGTCCCCAAGCGGGAGTGGCCGGGGAGCTGTTTTTT. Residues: CASSPQAGVAGELFF.

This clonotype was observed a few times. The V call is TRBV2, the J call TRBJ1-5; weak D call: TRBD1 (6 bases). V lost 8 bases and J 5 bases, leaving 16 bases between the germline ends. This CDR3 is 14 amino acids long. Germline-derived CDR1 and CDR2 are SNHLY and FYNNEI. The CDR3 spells CASCGGDKDQPQHF. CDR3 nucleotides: TGTGCCAGCTGTGGAGGGGACAAAGATCAGCCCCAGCATTTT.

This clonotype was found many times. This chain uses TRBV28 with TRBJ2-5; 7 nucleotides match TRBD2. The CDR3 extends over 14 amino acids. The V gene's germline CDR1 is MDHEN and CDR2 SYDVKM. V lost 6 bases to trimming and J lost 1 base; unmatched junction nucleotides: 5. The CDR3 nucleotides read TGTGCCAGCAGCCCCGGGACTATCCAAGAGACCCAGTACTTC. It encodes CASSPGTIQETQYF.

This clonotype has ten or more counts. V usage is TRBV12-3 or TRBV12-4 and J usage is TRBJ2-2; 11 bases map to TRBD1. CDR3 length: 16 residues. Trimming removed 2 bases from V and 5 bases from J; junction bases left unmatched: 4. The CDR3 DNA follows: TGTGCCAGCAGTTTATTGGGGACAGGGGGGACCGGGGAGCTGTTTTTT. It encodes CASSLLGTGGTGELFF.

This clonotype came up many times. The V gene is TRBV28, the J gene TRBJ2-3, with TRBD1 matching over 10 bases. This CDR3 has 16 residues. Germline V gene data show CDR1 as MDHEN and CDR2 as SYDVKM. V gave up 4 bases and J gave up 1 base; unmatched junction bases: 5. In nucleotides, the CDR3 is TGTGCCAGCAGTTACTCGGACAGGGGGGGCACAGATACGCAGTATTTT. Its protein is CASSYSDRGGTDTQYF.

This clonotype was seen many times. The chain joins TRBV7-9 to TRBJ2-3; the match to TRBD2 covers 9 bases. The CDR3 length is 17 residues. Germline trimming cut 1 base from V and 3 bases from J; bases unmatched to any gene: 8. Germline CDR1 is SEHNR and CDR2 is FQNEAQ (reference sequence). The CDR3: CASSLDIAGDVTDTQYF. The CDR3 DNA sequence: TGTGCCAGCAGCTTAGATATAGCGGGAGACGTTACAGATACGCAGTATTTT.